A single T cell receptor beta chain is shown here with its context. The target antigen is unknown. These data come from a study of T cell repertoires in cytomegalovirus infection. TCRdb analysed the reads with MiXCR anew, one entry per CDR3 protein. The table lists about 140,000 distinct CDR3 sequences, 32% of them singletons. The study, taken as a whole, reports: CMV-specific TCR beta clonotypes restricted by HLA-C dominated the ex vivo response.

The length of the CDR3 is 18 residues. The V segment lost 6 bases and the J segment 0 bases; nucleotides outside the gene matches: 13. CDR1 is MNHEY, CDR2 SVGEGT, per germline. The receptor was isolated from a human donor in good health (CMV status not recorded). Some clones in this sample may be carry-over from other donors' samples. Sequenced here: CD8+ T cells from cultured PBMCs, sampled from culture after CMV antigen stimulation. This chain links TRBV6-2 or TRBV6-3 with TRBJ2-3; 9 bases align to TRBD2. In nucleotides, the CDR3 is TGTGCCAGCAGCCATTCCGGCGGGGGGGAGTCTAGCACAGATACGCAGTATTTT. This gives the protein CASSHSGGGESSTDTQYF.